This T cell receptor beta chain appears in the sequencing data of a study of OX40 agonist ivuxolimab in advanced cancers. V was pared by 7 bases and J by 2 bases, with 4 bases of the junction left unmatched. This CDR3 comprises 14 residues. Germline values: CDR1 LNHDA, CDR2 SQIVND (reference sequence). Measured with immunoSEQ multiplex PCR; TCRdb has only the in-frame clones, and not every one. The sample gives 45,000 or so clones, about nine tenths of which show up once; just under 8% is in the top ten. Sequencing used CD4+ or CD8+ T cells sorted from blood, obtained in a trial of the OX40 agonist ivuxolimab. This clonotype was obtained from an adult with an advanced solid tumor such as melanoma, head and neck, liver or kidney cancer. This chain joins TRBV19 and TRBJ2-1, with 8 bases identical to TRBD1. CDR3 sequence (DNA): TGTGCCAGTAAGGACAGGGTCACCTACAATGAGCAGTTCTTC. This translates into CASKDRVTYNEQFF. The variable domain in full, completed from reference TRBV19 and TRBJ2-1, reads DGGITQSPKYLFRKEGQNVTLSCEQNLNHDAMYWYRQDPGQGLRLIYYSQIVNDFQKGDIAEGYSVSREKKESFPLTVTSAQKNPTAFYLCASKDRVTYNEQFFGPGTRLTVL.